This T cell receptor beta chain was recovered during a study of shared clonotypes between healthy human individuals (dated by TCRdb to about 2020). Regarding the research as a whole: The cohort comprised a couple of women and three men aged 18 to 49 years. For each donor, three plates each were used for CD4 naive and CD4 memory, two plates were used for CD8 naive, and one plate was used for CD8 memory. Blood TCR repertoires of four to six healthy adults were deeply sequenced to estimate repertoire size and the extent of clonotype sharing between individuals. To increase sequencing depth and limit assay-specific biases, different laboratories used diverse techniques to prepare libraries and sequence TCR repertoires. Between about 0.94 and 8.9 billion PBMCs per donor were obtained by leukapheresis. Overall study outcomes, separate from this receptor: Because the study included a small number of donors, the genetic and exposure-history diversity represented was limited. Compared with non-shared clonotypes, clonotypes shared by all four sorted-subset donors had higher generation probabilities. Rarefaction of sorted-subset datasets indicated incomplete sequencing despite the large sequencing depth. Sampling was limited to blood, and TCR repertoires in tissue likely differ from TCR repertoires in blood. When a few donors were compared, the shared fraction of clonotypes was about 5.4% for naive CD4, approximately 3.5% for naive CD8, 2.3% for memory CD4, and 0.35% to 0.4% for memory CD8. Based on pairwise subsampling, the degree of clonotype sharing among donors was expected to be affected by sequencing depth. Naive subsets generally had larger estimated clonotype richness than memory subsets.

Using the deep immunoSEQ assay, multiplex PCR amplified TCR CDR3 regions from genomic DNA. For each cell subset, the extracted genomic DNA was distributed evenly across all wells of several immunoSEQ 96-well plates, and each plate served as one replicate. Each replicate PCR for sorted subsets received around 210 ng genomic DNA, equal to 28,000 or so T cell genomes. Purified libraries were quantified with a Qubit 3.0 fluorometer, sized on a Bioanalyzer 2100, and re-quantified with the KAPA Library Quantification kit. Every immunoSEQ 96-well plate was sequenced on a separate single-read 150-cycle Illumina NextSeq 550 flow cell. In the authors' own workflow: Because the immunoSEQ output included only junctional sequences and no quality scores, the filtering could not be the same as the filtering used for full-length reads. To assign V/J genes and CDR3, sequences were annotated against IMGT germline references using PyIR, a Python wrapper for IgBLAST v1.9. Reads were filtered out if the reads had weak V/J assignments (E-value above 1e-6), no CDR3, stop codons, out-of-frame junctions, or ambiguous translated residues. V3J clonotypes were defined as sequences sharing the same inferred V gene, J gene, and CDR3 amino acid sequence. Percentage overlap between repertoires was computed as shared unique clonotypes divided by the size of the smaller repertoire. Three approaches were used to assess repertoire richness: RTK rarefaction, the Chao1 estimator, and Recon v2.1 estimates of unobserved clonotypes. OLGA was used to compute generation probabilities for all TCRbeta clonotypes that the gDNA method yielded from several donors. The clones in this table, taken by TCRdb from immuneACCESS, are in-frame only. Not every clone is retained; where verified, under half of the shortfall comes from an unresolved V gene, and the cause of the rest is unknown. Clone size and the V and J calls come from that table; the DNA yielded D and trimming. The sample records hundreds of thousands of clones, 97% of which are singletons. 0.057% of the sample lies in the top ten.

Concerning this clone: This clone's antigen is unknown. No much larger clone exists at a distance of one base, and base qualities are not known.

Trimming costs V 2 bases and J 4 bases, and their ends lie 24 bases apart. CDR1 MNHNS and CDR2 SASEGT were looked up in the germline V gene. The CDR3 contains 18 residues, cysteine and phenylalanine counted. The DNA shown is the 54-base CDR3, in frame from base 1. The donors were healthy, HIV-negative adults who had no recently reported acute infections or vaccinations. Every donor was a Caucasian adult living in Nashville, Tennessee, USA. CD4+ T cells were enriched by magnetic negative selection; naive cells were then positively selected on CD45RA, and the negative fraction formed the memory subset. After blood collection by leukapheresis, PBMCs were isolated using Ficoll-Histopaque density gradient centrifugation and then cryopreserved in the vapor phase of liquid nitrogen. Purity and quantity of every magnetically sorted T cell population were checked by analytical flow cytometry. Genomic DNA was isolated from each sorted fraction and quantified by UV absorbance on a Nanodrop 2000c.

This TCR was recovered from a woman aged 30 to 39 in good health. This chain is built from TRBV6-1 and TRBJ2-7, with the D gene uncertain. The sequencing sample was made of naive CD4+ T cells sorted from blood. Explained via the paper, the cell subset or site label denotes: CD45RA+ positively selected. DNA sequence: TGTGCCAGCAGTGAATTTCCGAGCGACATATTTAAAGTATACGAGCAGTACTTC. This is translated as CASSEFPSDIFKVYEQYF.